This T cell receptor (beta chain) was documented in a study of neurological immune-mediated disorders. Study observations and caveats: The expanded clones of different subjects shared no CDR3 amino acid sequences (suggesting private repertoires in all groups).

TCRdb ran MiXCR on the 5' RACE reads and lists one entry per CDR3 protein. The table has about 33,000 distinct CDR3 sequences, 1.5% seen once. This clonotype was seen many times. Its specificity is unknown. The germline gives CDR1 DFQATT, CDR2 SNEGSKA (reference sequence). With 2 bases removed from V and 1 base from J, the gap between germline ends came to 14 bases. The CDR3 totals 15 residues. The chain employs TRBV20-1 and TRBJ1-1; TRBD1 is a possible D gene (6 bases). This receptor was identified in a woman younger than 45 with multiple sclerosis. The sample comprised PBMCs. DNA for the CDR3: TGCAGTGCTAGAAAAGCCGGGGGGCGGAACACTGAAGCTTTCTTT. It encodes CSARKAGGRNTEAFF.